These 30 T cell receptor beta chains were all obtained from the same sample, sequenced in a study of shared clonotypes between healthy human individuals. Terminally differentiated effector memory CD45RA+ cells were left out of the naive CD8 fraction, which was CD45RO-negative and positively selected for CCR7. Libraries were prepared by immunoSEQ multiplex PCR; TCRdb keeps only in-frame clonotypes and omits some of them. The sample holds about 700,000 clones, around 90% seen once. The sequenced sample was naive CD8+ T cells sorted from blood. The receptor source for this set is a man in his thirties or forties in good health.

The V call is TRBV5-1, the J call TRBJ2-1; TRBD1 might be the D (10 bases). Trimming shortened V by 4 bases and J by 9 bases, and 35 bases separated the two germline ends. Germline values: CDR1 SGHRS, CDR2 YFSETQ. The CDR3 is 20 residues long. CDR3 sequence: CASSVLPGQGMPSGNSEQFF. The CDR3 nucleotides read TGCGCCAGCAGCGTTCTCCCGGGACAGGGGATGCCTAGCGGGAATAGTGAGCAGTTCTTC.

CDR3 residues: CASSGFREGYNEQFF. CDR3 nucleotides: TGCGCCAGCAGTGGGTTCCGGGAGGGGTACAATGAGCAGTTCTTC. The chain has TRBV10-2 and TRBJ2-1; 8 bases map to TRBD2. The CDR3 sequence is 15 residues long. CDR1 and CDR2 (germline): WSHSY, SAAADI. V shed 4 bases and J 4 bases; nucleotides not matched to a gene: 6.

The CDR3 DNA is TGTGCCAGCAGTTTAACACAGCTAGAGACCCAGTACTTC. Translated, it gives CASSLTQLETQYF. The chain employs TRBV28 and TRBJ2-5; D uncertain. Germline CDR1 reads MDHEN; CDR2 reads SYDVKM. CDR3 length equals 13 residues. V lost 2 bases and J lost 4, with 8 bases in between.

The rearrangement links TRBV7-9 to TRBJ2-1, with 11 nucleotides matching TRBD1. With 5 bases clipped from V and 2 bases from J, the junction kept 2 bases outside the gene matches. CDR1 and CDR2 (germline): SEHNR, FQNEAQ (reference sequence). This CDR3 has 15 amino acids. The CDR3 sequence is CASSRGQGAYNEQFF. CDR3 sequence (DNA): TGTGCCAGCAGCCGGGGACAGGGGGCCTACAATGAGCAGTTCTTC.

The J gene is TRBJ1-5, the V gene TRBV28; D unresolved. The CDR3 loop spans 13 amino acids. Germline CDR1 and CDR2: MDHEN and SYDVKM. V lost 2 bases and J 3 bases, leaving 5 bases between the germline ends. The CDR3 DNA reads as TGTGCCAGCAGTTTAACAGACAATCAGCCCCAGCATTTT. As protein: CASSLTDNQPQHF.

V gene TRBV28 combines with J gene TRBJ1-5; D remains unclear. The germline V and J ends were trimmed by 3 bases and 0 bases, with 3 bases remaining between them. Germline V gene sequence: CDR1 MDHEN, CDR2 SYDVKM. The length of the CDR3 is 13 residues. The DNA for the CDR3 is TGTGCCAGCAGTTTCTATAGCAATCAGCCCCAGCATTTT. Protein product: CASSFYSNQPQHF.

The rearrangement uses TRBV28 and TRBJ1-5; unclear D gene. Germline V gene sequence: CDR1 MDHEN, CDR2 SYDVKM. The CDR3 loop spans 15 amino acids. The V end was cut by 6 bases, the J end by 0 bases, with 12 bases between. The CDR3 here is CASRRTTNSNQPQHF. Written as DNA, the CDR3 is TGTGCCAGCAGACGCACAACTAATAGCAATCAGCCCCAGCATTTT. Full variable domain (outside the CDR3, taken from reference TRBV28 and TRBJ1-5): DVKVTQSSRYLVKRTGEKVFLECVQDMDHENMFWYRQDPGLGLRLIYFSYDVKMKEKGDIPEGYSVSREKKERFSLILESASTNQTSMYLCASRRTTNSNQPQHFGDGTRLSIL.

This rearrangement joins TRBV27 to TRBJ2-1; TRBD2 aligns across 12 bases. This CDR3 spans 17 amino acids. The V gene's germline CDR1 is MNHEY and CDR2 SMNVEV (reference sequence). The junction had 7 bases not matched to a gene; V was cut back by 0 bases and J by 7 bases. The CDR3 here is CASSLSLAGGARNEQFF. In DNA form, the CDR3 reads TGTGCCAGCAGTTTATCCCTAGCGGGAGGGGCAAGGAATGAGCAGTTCTTC.

This clone occurred once. This sequence joins TRBV5-5 and TRBJ2-7; D not resolved. Trimming removed 4 bases from V and 0 bases from J, with 11 bases in between. CDR1 is SGHKS and CDR2 is YYEKEE in the germline V gene (reference sequence). CDR3 length: 14 residues. The CDR3 bases are TGTGCCAGCAGCCATCCGGGCCTCTCCTACGAGCAGTACTTC. Translation: CASSHPGLSYEQYF.

The chain carries TRBV27 and TRBJ2-7; 11 bases map to TRBD2. Germline CDR1 is MNHEY and CDR2 is SMNVEV (reference sequence). V was clipped by 3 bases and J by 4 bases; unmatched bases: 8. This CDR3 has 16 amino acids. Here the CDR3 reads CASSFLSGRAIYEQYF. CDR3 nucleotide sequence: TGTGCCAGCAGTTTCCTTAGCGGGAGGGCAATTTACGAGCAGTACTTC.

CDR3 bases: TGCGCCAGCAGCCAAGAAGGAACGCCGGGGTTTGAGCAGTACTTC. As protein: CASSQEGTPGFEQYF. The chain has TRBV4-1 and TRBJ2-7; maybe TRBD2 (5 bases). The V gene's germline CDR1 is MGHRA and CDR2 YSYEKL. Trimming took 0 bases from V and 7 from J, leaving 16 bases between them. This CDR3 has 15 amino acids.

DNA for the CDR3: TGTGCCAGCAGTACAGGACAGGGTCGACACACTGAAGCTTTCTTT. It specifies CASSTGQGRHTEAFF. The rearrangement links TRBV28 to TRBJ1-1, with 8 nucleotides matching TRBD1. The CDR3 loop spans 15 amino acids. The germline V gene encodes CDR1 MDHEN and CDR2 SYDVKM. After removal of 5 bases from V and 3 bases from J, the junction contained 8 bases not matched to a gene.

The chain recombines TRBV6-6 with TRBJ1-5, with D uncertain. The CDR3 has 13 residues. Trimming took off 2 bases at V and 5 bases at J, with 7 bases between the two ends. From germline, CDR1 is MNHNY and CDR2 SVGAGI (reference sequence). The CDR3 DNA sequence: TGTGCCAGCAGTTACGGAGCGGATCAGCCCCAGCATTTT. As protein: CASSYGADQPQHF.

The rearrangement joins TRBV28 to TRBJ1-2; 8 nucleotides line up with TRBD1. V shed 4 bases, J shed 3 bases, and the junction held 7 bases outside the gene matches. The CDR3 contains 15 residues. CDR1 is MDHEN and CDR2 is SYDVKM in the germline V gene. The CDR3 loop is CASSSIPGGDYGYTF. The CDR3 DNA is TGTGCCAGCAGTTCCATTCCAGGGGGCGACTATGGCTACACCTTC.

This sequence joins TRBV18 and TRBJ1-1; D is unresolved. Germline V gene sequence: CDR1 KGHSH, CDR2 LQKENI. The CDR3 sequence is 14 residues long. V was cut by 2 bases and J by 3 bases, with 10 bases left in between. CDR3: CASSPRDLYTEAFF. In DNA form, the CDR3 reads TGTGCCAGCTCACCAAGGGATTTGTACACTGAAGCTTTCTTT. The complete variable domain, with remaining parts taken from reference TRBV18 and TRBJ1-1, reads NAGVMQNPRHLVRRRGQEARLRCSPMKGHSHVYWYRQLPEEGLKFMVYLQKENIIDESGMPKERFSAEFPKEGPSILRIQQVVRGDSAAYFCASSPRDLYTEAFFGQGTRLTVV.

This clone occurred once. The CDR3 DNA follows: TGTGCCAGCAGTTGGAGGGACAATGAGCAGTTCTTC. Protein: CASSWRDNEQFF. The V call is TRBV27, the J call TRBJ2-1; D perhaps matches TRBD2 (6 bases). Germline values: CDR1 MNHEY, CDR2 SMNVEV (reference sequence). The CDR3 loop spans 12 amino acids. Trimming pared 4 bases from V and 5 bases from J, leaving 6 bases between.

The chain has TRBV7-6 and TRBJ1-3, with D uncertain. The V end was cut by 5 bases, the J end by 0 bases, with 14 bases between. Germline V gene lookup returns CDR1 SGHVS and CDR2 FNYEAQ. This CDR3 contains 16 residues. The CDR3 loop reads CASSRGDLSSGNTIYF. CDR3 nucleotide sequence: TGTGCCAGCAGCCGAGGCGACTTGAGCTCTGGAAACACCATATATTTT.

This chain links TRBV7-3 with TRBJ2-1, with TRBD1 matching over 7 bases. V dropped 5 bases and J dropped 9; count of bases not matched to a gene: 10. CDR3 length: 14 amino acids. Germline V gene data show CDR1 as SGHTA and CDR2 as FQGTGA. Here the CDR3 reads CASSLGGRAGEQFF. The CDR3, as DNA: TGTGCCAGCAGCCTAGGGGGCAGGGCGGGTGAGCAGTTCTTC.

The gene calls are TRBV15 and TRBJ2-7; 7 bases map to TRBD1. This CDR3 has 15 residues. V dropped 4 bases and J dropped 0; count of bases not matched to a gene: 6. The germline V gene encodes CDR1 LNHNV and CDR2 YYDKDF (reference sequence). This chain's CDR3 is CATSKDRDSSYEQYF. The CDR3 bases are TGTGCCACCAGCAAAGACCGGGACAGCTCCTACGAGCAGTACTTC. The full variable domain, its missing parts supplied by reference TRBV15 and TRBJ2-7, is DAMVIQNPRYQVTQFGKPVTLSCSQTLNHNVMYWYQQKSSQAPKLLFHYYDKDFNNEADTPDNFQSRRPNTSFCFLDIRSPGLGDTAMYLCATSKDRDSSYEQYFGPGTRLTVT.

This chain joins TRBV2 and TRBJ2-1; D is perhaps TRBD1 or TRBD2 (5 bases each). The CDR3 runs 12 residues. Germline values: CDR1 SNHLY, CDR2 FYNNEI. V was trimmed by 8 bases and J by 7 bases, leaving 12 bases between them. CDR3 loop: CASLGRRNEQFF. The CDR3 DNA reads as TGTGCCAGCCTGGGACGCCGTAATGAGCAGTTCTTC.

This chain uses TRBV7-9 with TRBJ2-7, with 13 bases matching TRBD2. V trimming: 3 bases; J trimming: 4 bases; junction bases outside the gene matches: 6. Germline V CDR1 and CDR2: SEHNR, FQNEAQ (reference sequence). This CDR3 is built from 16 residues. For the CDR3, the DNA is TGTGCCAGCAGCTTTTCCCGGACTAGCGGGAGTTACGAGCAGTACTTC. It translates to CASSFSRTSGSYEQYF.

As to this clone: Other DNA sequences in the same sample also yield this CDR3. The chain joins TRBV28 to TRBJ2-7; D may be TRBD2 (5 bases). V dropped 3 bases and J dropped 5 bases, with 8 bases sitting between them. In germline, CDR1 is MDHEN, CDR2 SYDVKM. The CDR3 sequence is 12 residues long. CDR3 bases: TGTGCCAGCAGTTTTGCGGGTAACGAGCAGTACTTC. This codes for CASSFAGNEQYF.

The rearrangement joins TRBV5-6 to TRBJ1-5; 7 bases align to TRBD1. Trimming took 4 bases from V and 1 from J; bases not matched to a gene: 11. Germline V gene data show CDR1 as SGHDT and CDR2 as YYEEEE. The CDR3 is 17 residues long. The CDR3 region has the DNA TGTGCCAGCAGCCCAGGGGGGCGGGGGATGAGCAATCAGCCCCAGCATTTT. The encoded protein is CASSPGGRGMSNQPQHF.

This clone showed up just once. This sequence joins TRBV7-2 and TRBJ2-3; TRBD2 matches at 10 bases. Germline V gene data show CDR1 as SGHTA and CDR2 as FQGNSA. The CDR3 runs 16 residues. V shed 5 bases and J 5 bases; nucleotides not matched to a gene: 10. The CDR3 region is CASSNQREGPRDTQYF. The CDR3 coding sequence is TGTGCCAGCAGCAACCAGCGGGAGGGCCCCAGAGATACGCAGTATTTT.

V is TRBV4-3 and J is TRBJ1-2, with TRBD1 identical over 7 bases. The V gene end was trimmed by 3 bases and the J gene end by 4 bases; junction bases not matched to a gene: 8. The germline CDR1 and CDR2 sequences are LGHNA and YSLEER. CDR3 length: 15 residues. CDR3 residues: CASSHVQGTGYGYTF. CDR3 in DNA: TGCGCCAGCAGCCACGTACAGGGGACTGGCTATGGCTACACCTTC.

This chain uses TRBV5-4 with TRBJ2-1; 7 nucleotides match TRBD1. V was clipped by 4 bases and J by 6 bases; unmatched bases: 7. Germline V gene sequence: CDR1 SGHNT, CDR2 YYREEE (reference sequence). The CDR3 sequence is 14 residues long. CDR3 DNA: TGTGCCAGCAGCATCCCGGGACAGACCAATGAGCAGTTCTTC. This gives the protein CASSIPGQTNEQFF. Together with reference TRBV5-4 and TRBJ2-1, the CDR3 gives the full variable domain: ETGVTQSPTHLIKTRGQQVTLRCSSQSGHNTVSWYQQALGQGPQFIFQYYREEENGRGNFPPRFSGLQFPNYSSELNVNALELDDSALYLCASSIPGQTNEQFFGPGTRLTVL.

V is TRBV5-5 and J is TRBJ2-7; no clear D gene. Germline V gives CDR1 SGHKS, CDR2 YYEKEE (reference sequence). This CDR3 has 12 amino acids. V was trimmed by 4 bases and J by 2 bases, leaving 7 bases between them. This CDR3 reads CASSRVAYEQYF. In DNA form, the CDR3 reads TGTGCCAGCAGCCGTGTAGCCTACGAGCAGTACTTC.

This rearrangement joins TRBV7-2 to TRBJ2-7; 7 nucleotides line up with TRBD2. J lost 6 bases, V lost 5 bases, and 13 bases had no gene match. The germline CDR1 and CDR2 sequences are SGHTA and FQGNSA. CDR3 length: 15 residues. The DNA for the CDR3 is TGTGCCAGCAGCGAGAAGGTGGGAGGGCCGTTCGAGCAGTACTTC. This gives the protein CASSEKVGGPFEQYF.

This clone came up once. The genes are TRBV10-3 and TRBJ1-1; D perhaps matches TRBD1 (6 bases). Germline lookup yields CDR1 ENHRY and CDR2 SYGVKD. The CDR3 has 15 amino acids. V lost 3 bases and J lost 6, with 17 bases in between. The CDR3 reads CAISEGGAKFAEAFF. DNA for the CDR3: TGTGCCATCAGTGAAGGGGGGGCGAAGTTCGCTGAAGCTTTCTTT.

This chain joins TRBV7-9 and TRBJ2-1; a possible D gene is TRBD1 (6 bases). Germline V CDR1 and CDR2: SEHNR, FQNEAQ (reference sequence). V dropped 3 bases and J dropped 8 bases, with 26 bases sitting between them. This CDR3 spans 18 amino acids. The CDR3 sequence is CASSLGWGPARTEYEQFF. DNA for the CDR3: TGTGCCAGCAGCTTGGGGTGGGGGCCGGCGAGGACTGAGTATGAGCAGTTCTTC.